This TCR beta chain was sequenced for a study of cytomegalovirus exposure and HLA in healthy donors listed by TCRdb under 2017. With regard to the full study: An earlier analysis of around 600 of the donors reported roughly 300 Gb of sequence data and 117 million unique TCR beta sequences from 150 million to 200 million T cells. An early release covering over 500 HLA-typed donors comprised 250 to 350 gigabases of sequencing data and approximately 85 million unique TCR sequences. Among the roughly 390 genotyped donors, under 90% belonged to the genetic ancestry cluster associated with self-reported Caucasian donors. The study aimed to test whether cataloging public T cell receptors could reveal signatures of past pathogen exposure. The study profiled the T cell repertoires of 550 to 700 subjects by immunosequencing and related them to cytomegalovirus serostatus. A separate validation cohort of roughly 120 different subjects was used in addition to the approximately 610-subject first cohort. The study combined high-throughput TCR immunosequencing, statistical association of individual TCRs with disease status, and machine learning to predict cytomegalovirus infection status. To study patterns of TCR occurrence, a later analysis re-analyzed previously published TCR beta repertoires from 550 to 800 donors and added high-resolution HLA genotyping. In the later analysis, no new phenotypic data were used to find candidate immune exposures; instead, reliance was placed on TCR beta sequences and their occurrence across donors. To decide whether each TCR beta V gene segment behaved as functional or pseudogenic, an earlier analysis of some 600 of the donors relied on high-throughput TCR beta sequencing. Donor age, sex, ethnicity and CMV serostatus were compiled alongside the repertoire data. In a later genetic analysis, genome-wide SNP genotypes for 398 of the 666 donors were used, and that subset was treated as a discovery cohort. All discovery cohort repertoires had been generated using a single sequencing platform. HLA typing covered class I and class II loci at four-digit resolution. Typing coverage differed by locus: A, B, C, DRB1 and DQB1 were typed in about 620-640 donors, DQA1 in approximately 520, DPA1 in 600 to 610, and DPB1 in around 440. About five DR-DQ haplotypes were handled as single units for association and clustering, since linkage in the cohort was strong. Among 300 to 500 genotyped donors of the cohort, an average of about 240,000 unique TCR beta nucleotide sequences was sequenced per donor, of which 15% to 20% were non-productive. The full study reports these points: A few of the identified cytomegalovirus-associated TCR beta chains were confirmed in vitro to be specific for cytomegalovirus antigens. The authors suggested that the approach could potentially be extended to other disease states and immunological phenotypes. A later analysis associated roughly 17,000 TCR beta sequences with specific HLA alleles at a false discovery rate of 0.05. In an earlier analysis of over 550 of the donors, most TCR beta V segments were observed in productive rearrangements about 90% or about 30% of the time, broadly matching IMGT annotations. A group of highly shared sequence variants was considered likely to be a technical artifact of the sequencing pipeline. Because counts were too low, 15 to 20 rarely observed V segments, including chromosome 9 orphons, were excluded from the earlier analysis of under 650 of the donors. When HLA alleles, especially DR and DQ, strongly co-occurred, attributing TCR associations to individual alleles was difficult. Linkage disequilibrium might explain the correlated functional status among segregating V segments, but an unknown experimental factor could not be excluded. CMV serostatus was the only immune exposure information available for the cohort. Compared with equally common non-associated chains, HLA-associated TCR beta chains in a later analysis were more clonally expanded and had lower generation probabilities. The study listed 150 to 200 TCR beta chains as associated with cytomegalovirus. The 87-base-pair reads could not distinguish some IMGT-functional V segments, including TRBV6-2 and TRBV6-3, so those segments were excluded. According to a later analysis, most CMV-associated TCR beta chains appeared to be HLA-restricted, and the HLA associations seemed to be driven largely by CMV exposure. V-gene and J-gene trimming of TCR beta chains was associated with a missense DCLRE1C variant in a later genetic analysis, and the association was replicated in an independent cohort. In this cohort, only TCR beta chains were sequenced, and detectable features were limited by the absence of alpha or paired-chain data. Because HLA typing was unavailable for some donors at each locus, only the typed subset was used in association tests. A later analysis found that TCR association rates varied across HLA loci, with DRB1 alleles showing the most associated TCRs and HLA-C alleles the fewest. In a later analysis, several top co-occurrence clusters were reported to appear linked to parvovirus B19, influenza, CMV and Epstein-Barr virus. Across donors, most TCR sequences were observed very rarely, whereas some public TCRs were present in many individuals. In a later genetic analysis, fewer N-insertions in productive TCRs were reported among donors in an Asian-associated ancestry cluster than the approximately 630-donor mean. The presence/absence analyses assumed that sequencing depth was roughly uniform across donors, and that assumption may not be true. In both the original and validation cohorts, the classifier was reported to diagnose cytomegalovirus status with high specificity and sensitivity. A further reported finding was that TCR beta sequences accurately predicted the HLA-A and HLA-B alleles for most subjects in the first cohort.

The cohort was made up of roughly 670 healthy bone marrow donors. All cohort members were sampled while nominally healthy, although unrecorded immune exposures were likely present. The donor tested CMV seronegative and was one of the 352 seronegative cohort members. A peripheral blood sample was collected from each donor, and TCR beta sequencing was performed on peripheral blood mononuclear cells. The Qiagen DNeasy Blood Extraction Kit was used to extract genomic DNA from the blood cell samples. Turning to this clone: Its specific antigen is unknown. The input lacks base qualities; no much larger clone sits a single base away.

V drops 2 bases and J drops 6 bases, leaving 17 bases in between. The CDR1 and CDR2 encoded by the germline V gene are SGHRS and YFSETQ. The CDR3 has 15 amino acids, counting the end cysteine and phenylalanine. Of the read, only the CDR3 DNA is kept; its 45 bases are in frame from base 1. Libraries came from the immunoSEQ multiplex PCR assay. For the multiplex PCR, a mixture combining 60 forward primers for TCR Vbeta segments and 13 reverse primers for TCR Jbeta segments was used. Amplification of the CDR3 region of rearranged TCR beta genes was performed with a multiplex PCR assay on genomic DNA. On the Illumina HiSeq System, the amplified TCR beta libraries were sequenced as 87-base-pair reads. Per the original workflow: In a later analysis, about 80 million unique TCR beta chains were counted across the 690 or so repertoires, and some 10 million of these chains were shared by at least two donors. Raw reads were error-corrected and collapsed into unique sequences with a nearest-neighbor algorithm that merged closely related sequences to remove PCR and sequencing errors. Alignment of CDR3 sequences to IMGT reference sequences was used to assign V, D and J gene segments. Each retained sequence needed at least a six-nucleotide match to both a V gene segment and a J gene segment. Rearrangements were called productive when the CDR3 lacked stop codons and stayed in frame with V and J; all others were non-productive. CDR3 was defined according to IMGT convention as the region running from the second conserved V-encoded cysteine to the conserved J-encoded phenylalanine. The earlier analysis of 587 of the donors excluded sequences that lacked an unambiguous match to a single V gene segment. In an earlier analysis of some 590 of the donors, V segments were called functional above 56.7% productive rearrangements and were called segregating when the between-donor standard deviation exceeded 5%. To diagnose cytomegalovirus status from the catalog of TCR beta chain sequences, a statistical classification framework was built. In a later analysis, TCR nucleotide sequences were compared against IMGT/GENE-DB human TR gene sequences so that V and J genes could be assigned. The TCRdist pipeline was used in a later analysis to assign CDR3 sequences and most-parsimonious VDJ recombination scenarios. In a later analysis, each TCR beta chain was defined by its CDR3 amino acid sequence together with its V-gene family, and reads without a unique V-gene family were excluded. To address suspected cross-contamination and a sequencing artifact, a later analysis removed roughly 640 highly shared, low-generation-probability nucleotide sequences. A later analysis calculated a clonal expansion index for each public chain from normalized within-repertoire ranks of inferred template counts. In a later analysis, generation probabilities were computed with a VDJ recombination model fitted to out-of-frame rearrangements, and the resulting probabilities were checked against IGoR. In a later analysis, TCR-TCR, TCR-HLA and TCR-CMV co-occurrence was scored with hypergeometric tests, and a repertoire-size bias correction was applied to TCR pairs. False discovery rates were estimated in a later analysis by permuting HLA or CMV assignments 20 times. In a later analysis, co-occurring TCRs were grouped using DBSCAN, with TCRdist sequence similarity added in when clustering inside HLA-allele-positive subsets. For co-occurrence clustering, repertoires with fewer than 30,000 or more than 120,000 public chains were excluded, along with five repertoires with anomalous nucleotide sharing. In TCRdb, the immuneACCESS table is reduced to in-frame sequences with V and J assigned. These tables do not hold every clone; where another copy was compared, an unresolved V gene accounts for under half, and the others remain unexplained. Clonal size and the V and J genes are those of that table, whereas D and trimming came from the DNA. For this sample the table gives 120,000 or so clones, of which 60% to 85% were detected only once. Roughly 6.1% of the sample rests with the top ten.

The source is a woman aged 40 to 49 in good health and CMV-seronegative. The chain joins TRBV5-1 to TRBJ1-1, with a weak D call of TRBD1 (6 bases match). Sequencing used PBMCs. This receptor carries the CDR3 CASSFNTGSDAEAFF. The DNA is TGCGCCAGCAGCTTTAACACAGGGTCTGACGCTGAAGCTTTCTTT.